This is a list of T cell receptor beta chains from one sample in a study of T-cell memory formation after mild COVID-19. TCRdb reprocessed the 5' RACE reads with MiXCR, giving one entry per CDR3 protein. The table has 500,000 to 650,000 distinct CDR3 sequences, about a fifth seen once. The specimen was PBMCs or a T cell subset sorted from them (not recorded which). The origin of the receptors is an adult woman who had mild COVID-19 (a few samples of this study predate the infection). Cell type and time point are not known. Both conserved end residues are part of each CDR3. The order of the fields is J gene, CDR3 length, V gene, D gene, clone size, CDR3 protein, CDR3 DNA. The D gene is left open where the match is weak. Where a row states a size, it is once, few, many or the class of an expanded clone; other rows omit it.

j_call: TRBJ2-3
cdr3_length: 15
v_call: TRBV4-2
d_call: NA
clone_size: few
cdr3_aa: CASSQFSGNTDTQYF
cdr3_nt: TGTGCCAGCAGCCAGTTTAGCGGAAACACAGATACGCAGTATTTT

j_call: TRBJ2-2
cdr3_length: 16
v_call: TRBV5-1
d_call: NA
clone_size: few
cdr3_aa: CASSLSLGLDTGELFF
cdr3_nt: TGCGCCAGCAGCTTGAGTCTGGGGCTGGACACCGGGGAGCTGTTTTTT

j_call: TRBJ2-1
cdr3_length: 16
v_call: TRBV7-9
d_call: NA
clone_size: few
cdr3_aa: CASSSRDSSSYNEQFF
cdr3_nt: TGTGCCAGCAGCTCTCGGGACTCCAGCTCCTACAATGAGCAGTTCTTC

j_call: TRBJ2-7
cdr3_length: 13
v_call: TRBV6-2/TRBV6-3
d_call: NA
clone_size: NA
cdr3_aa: CASRRWTDYEQYF
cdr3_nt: TGTGCCAGCAGACGCTGGACAGACTACGAGCAGTACTTC

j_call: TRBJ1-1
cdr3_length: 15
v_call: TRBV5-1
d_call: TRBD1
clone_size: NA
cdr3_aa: CASRGGGSVETEAFF
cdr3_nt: TGCGCCAGCAGAGGAGGGGGCTCCGTGGAAACTGAAGCTTTCTTT

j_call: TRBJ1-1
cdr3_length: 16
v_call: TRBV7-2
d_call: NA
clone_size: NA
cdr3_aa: CASSTKQPGVNTEAFF
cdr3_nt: TGTGCCAGCAGCACCAAGCAGCCGGGGGTGAACACTGAAGCTTTCTTT

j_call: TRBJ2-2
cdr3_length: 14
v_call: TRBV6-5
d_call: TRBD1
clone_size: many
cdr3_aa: CASRETGVTGELFF
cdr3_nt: TGTGCCAGCCGGGAGACAGGGGTCACCGGGGAGCTGTTTTTT

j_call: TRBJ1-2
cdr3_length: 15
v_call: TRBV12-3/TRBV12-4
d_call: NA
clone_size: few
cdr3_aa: CASSLPRGANYGYTF
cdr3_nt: TGTGCCAGCAGCCTACCTAGAGGAGCGAACTATGGCTACACCTTC

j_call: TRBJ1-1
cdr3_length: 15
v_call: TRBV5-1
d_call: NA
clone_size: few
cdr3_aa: CASRSVGGLGTEAFF
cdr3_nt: TGCGCCAGCAGGTCGGTGGGGGGGCTGGGCACTGAAGCTTTCTTT

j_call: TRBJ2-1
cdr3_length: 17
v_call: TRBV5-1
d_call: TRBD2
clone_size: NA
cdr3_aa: CASSLWREASSYNEQFF
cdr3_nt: TGCGCCAGCAGCCTCTGGCGGGAGGCTAGCTCCTACAATGAGCAGTTCTTC

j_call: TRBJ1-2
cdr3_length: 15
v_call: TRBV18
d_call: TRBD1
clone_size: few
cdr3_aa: CASSPLRDRGDGYTF
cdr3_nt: TGTGCCAGCTCACCACTCCGGGACAGGGGAGACGGCTACACCTTC

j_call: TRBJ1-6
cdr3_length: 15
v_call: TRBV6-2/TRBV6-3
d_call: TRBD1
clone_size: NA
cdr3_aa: CASSWRGQGYSPLHF
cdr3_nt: TGTGCCAGCAGTTGGAGGGGACAGGGGTATTCACCCCTCCACTTT

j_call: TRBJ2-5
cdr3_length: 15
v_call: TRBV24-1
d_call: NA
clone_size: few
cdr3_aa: CATSETGTAQETQYF
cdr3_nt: TGTGCCACCAGTGAAACCGGGACTGCCCAAGAGACCCAGTACTTC

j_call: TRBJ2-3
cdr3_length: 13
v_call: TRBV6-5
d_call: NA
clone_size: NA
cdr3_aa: CASSYSPVDTQYF
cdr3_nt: TGTGCCAGCAGTTACTCTCCGGTAGATACGCAGTATTTT

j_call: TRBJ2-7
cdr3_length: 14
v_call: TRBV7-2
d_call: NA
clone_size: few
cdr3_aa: CASSRARATYEQYF
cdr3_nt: TGTGCCAGCAGCCGCGCCCGGGCAACCTACGAGCAGTACTTC

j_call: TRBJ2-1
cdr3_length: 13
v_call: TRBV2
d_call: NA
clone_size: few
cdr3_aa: CASTGASYNEQFF
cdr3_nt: TGTGCCAGCACGGGAGCCTCCTACAATGAGCAGTTCTTC

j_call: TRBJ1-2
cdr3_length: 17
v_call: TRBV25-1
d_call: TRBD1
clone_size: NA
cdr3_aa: CASSLPRTGQGVDGYTF
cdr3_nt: TGTGCCAGCAGTCTACCTCGGACGGGACAGGGCGTAGATGGCTACACCTTC

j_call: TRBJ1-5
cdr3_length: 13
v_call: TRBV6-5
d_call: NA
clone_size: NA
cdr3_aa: CASSQTDRLPQHF
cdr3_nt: TGTGCCAGCAGTCAAACCGATAGATTACCCCAGCATTTT

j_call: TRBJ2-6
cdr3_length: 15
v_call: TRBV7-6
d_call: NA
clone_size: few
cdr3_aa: CASSFPYSGANVLTF
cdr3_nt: TGTGCCAGCAGCTTCCCCTACTCTGGGGCCAACGTCCTGACTTTC

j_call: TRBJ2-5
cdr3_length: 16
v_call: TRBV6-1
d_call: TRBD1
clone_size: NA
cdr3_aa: CASTRRGQAIQETQYF
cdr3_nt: TGTGCCAGCACCCGAAGGGGACAGGCAATCCAAGAGACCCAGTACTTC

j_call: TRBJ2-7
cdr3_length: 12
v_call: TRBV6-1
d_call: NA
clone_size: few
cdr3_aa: CASSDVGYEQYF
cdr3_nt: TGTGCCAGCAGTGATGTAGGCTACGAGCAGTACTTC

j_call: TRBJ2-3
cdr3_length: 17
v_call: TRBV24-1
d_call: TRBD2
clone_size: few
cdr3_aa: CATSDLPSGRASDTQYF
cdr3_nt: TGTGCCACCAGTGATTTGCCTAGCGGGAGGGCGAGTGATACGCAGTATTTT

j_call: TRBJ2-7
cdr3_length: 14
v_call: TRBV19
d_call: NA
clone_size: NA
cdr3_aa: CASSMGLATYEQYF
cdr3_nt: TGTGCCAGTAGTATGGGCCTAGCGACCTACGAGCAGTACTTC

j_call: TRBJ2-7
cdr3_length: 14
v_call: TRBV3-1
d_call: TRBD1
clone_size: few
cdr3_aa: CASSHSGGSYEQYF
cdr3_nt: TGTGCCAGCAGCCATTCAGGGGGCTCCTACGAGCAGTACTTC

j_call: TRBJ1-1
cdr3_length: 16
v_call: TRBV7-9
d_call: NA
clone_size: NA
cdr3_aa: CASSLADGRRNTEAFF
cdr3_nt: TGTGCCAGCAGCTTAGCGGACGGGAGGCGGAACACTGAAGCTTTCTTT

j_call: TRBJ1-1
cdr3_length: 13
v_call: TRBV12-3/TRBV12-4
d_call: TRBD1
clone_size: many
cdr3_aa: CASSKDRRTEAFF
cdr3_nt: TGTGCCAGCAGTAAGGACAGGAGGACTGAAGCTTTCTTT

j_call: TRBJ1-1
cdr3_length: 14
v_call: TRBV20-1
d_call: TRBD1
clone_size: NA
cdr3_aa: CSARRDRAGTEAFF
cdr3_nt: TGCAGTGCTAGAAGGGACAGGGCTGGCACTGAAGCTTTCTTT

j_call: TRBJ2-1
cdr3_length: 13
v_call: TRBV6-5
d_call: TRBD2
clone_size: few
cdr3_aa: CASSLLAGTEQFF
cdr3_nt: TGTGCCAGCAGCCTACTAGCGGGGACTGAGCAGTTCTTC

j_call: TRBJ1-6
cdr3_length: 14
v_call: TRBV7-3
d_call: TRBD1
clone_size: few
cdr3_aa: CASSVTPGGSPLHF
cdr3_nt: TGTGCCAGCAGCGTCACCCCAGGGGGATCACCCCTCCACTTT

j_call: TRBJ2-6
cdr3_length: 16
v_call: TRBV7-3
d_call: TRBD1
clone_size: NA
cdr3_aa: CASSSPGTAGANVLTF
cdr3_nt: TGTGCCAGCAGCTCCCCCGGGACAGCGGGGGCCAACGTCCTGACTTTC

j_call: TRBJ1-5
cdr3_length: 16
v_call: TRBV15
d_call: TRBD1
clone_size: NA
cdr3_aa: CATSRNSGTGVQPQHF
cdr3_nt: TGTGCCACCAGCAGAAACTCCGGGACAGGGGTTCAGCCCCAGCATTTT

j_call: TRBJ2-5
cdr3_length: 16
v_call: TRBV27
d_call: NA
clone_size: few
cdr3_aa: CASSFSGQEGWETQYF
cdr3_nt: TGTGCCAGCAGTTTTAGCGGACAGGAGGGCTGGGAGACCCAGTACTTC

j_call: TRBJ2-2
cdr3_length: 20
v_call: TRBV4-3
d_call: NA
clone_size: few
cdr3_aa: CASSQDLVSNWRVDTGELFF
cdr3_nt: TGCGCCAGCAGCCAAGACCTTGTATCGAATTGGCGGGTGGACACCGGGGAGCTGTTTTTT

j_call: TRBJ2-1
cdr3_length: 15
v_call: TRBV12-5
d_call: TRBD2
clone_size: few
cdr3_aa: CASGTGLAGGGEQFF
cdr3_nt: TGTGCTAGTGGTACGGGACTAGCGGGAGGCGGTGAGCAGTTCTTC

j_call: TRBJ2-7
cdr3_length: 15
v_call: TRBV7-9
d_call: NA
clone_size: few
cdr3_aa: CASSLTGAVDYEQYF
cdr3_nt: TGTGCCAGCAGCTTAACGGGGGCTGTTGACTACGAGCAGTACTTC

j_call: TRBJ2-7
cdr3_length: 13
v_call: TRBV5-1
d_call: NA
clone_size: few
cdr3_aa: CASSLASVYEQYF
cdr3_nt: TGCGCCAGCAGCTTGGCCTCGGTCTACGAGCAGTACTTC

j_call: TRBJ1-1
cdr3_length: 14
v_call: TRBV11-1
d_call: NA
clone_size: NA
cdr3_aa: CASSLGIGNTEAFF
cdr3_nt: TGTGCCAGCAGCCTTGGGATTGGGAACACTGAAGCTTTCTTT

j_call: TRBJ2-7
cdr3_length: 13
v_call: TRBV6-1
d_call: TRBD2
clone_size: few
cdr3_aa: CASNAGEANEQYF
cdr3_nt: TGTGCCAGCAACGCGGGGGAGGCGAACGAGCAGTACTTC

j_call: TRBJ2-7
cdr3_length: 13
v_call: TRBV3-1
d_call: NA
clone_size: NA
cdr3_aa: CASSPQRRGEQYF
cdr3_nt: TGTGCCAGCAGCCCCCAGCGGAGGGGCGAGCAGTACTTC

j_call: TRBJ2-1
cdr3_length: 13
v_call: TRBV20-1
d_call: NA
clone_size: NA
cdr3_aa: CSAPRGRLNEQFF
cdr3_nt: TGCAGTGCCCCTCGGGGAAGGCTGAATGAGCAGTTCTTC

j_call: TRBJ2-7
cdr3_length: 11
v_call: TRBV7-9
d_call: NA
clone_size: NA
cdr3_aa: CASSLAPDRYF
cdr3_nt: TGTGCCAGCAGCTTAGCCCCTGACCGGTACTTC

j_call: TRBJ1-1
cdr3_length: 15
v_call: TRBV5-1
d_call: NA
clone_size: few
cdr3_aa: CASSLGHGPNTEAFF
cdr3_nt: TGCGCCAGCAGCTTGGGTCATGGACCCAACACTGAAGCTTTCTTT